This T cell receptor (beta chain) was sequenced for a study of cytomegalovirus exposure and HLA in healthy donors. V shed 2 bases and J 3 bases; nucleotides not matched to a gene: 9. CDR3 size: 19 residues. Germline CDR1 and CDR2: SGHVS and FNYEAQ. Primers for the PCR totalled 60 Vbeta and 13 Jbeta. Repertoires were generated with immunoSEQ multiplex PCR, while TCRdb's copy carries only in-frame clones and drops some. The table has about 130,000 clones, roughly 84% seen once; the top ten hold roughly 1.8%. This clone appeared once. This sequence joins TRBV7-6 and TRBJ2-2; 13 positions match TRBD2. The sequence was collected from a boy younger than 18 in good health and CMV-seronegative. What was sequenced was PBMCs. The chain's CDR3 is CASSLLRTSGGLHTGELFF. CDR3 sequence (DNA): TGTGCCAGCAGCTTACTACGGACTAGCGGGGGCCTACACACCGGGGAGCTGTTTTTT.